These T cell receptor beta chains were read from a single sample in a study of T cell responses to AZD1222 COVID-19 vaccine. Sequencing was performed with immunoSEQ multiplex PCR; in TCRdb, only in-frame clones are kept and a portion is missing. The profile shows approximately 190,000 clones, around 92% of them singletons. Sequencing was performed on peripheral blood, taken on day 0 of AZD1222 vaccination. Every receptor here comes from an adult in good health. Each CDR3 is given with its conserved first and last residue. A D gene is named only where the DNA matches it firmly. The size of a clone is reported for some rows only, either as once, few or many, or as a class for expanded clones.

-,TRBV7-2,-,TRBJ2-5,CASSILQETQYF,TGTGCCAGCAGCATTCTCCAAGAGACCCAGTACTTC
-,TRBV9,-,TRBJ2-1,CASSVSGRLNSYNEQFF,TGTGCCAGCAGCGTTTCGGGACGCCTAAACTCCTACAATGAGCAGTTCTTC
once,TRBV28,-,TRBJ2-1,CASITKRRNEQFF,TGTGCCAGCATCACTAAACGGCGGAATGAGCAGTTCTTC
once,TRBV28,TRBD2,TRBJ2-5,CASSSSGRETQYF,TGTGCCAGCAGTTCTAGCGGGAGAGAGACCCAGTACTTC
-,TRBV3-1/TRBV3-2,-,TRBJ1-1,CASSHPPGGTEAFF,TGTGCCAGCAGCCATCCCCCTGGGGGCACTGAAGCTTTCTTT
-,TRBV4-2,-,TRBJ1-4,CASSQDPQGSNEKLFF,TGTGCCAGCAGCCAAGATCCCCAGGGCTCCAATGAAAAACTGTTTTTT
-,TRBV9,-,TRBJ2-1,CASSVAVRSSYNEQFF,TGTGCCAGCAGCGTAGCCGTGCGGAGCTCCTACAATGAGCAGTTCTTC
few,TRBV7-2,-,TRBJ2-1,CASSRLGGYARNEQFF,TGTGCCAGCAGCCGCCTGGGTGGGTATGCGCGCAATGAGCAGTTCTTC
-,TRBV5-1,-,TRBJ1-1,CASSLETEAFF,TGCGCCAGCAGCTTGGAGACAGAAGCTTTCTTT
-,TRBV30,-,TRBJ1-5,CAWTETAWGQPQHF,TGTGCCTGGACCGAAACCGCGTGGGGCCAGCCCCAGCATTTT
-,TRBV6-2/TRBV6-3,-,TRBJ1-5,CASSNVVAGVQPQHF,TGTGCCAGCAGTAACGTCGTGGCAGGGGTTCAGCCCCAGCATTTT
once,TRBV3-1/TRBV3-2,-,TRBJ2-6,CASSLGKDTGANVLTF,TGTGCCAGCAGCCTGGGAAAGGACACCGGGGCCAACGTCCTGACTTTC
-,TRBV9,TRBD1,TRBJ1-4,CASSESGTGQEKLFF,TGTGCCAGCAGCGAATCCGGGACAGGGCAGGAAAAACTGTTTTTT
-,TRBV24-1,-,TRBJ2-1,CASGSYNEQFF,TGTGCCTCCGGGTCCTACAATGAGCAGTTCTTC
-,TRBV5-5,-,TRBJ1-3,CASSLIGGMNSGNTIYF,TGTGCCAGCAGCTTGATCGGGGGCATGAACTCTGGAAACACCATATATTTT
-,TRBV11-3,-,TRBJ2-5,CASSPGNGGPVETQYF,TGTGCCAGCAGCCCTGGCAACGGGGGCCCGGTTGAGACCCAGTACTTC
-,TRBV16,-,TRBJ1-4,CASSQRRLRNEKLFF,TGTGCCAGCAGCCAACGTAGGCTGAGAAATGAAAAACTGTTTTTT
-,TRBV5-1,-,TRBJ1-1,CASTQRGGAPNTEAFF,TGCGCCAGCACGCAACGAGGGGGAGCCCCAAACACTGAAGCTTTCTTT
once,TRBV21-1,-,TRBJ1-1,CASSKERGQDLEAFF,TGTGCCAGCAGCAAAGAAAGGGGACAGGACCTTGAAGCTTTCTTT
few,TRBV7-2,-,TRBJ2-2,CASSLAGGGTGELFF,TGTGCCAGCAGCTTAGCAGGGGGGGGCACCGGGGAGCTGTTTTTT
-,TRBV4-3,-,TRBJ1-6,CASSQAIRGAPLHF,TGCGCCAGCAGCCAAGCTATCAGAGGTGCACCCCTCCACTTT
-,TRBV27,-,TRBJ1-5,CASSSGVYSNQPQHF,TGTGCCAGCAGTTCAGGGGTATATAGCAATCAGCCCCAGCATTTT
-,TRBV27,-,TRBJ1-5,CASSLRRNQPQHF,TGTGCCAGCAGTTTACGGCGCAATCAGCCCCAGCATTTT
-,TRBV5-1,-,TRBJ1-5,CASSFGRSNQPQHF,TGCGCCAGCAGCTTCGGACGGAGCAATCAGCCCCAGCATTTT
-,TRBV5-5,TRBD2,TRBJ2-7,CASSSRLAVTYEQYF,TGTGCCAGCAGCTCCCGACTAGCGGTCACCTACGAGCAGTACTTC
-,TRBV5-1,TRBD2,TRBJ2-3,CASSWSGGDSDTQYF,TGCGCCAGCAGCTGGAGCGGGGGGGACTCAGATACGCAGTATTTT
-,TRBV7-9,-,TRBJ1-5,CASSLGDQPQHF,TGTGCCAGCAGCCTAGGCGATCAGCCCCAGCATTTT
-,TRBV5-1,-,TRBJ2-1,CASRVEGGTSSYNEQFF,TGCGCCAGCAGAGTGGAGGGGGGCACAAGCTCCTACAATGAGCAGTTCTTC
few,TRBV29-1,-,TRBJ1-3,CSVVWGSGNTIYF,TGCAGCGTTGTTTGGGGCTCTGGAAACACCATATATTTT
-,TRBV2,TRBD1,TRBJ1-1,CLGRGQNTEAFF,TGTTTAGGGAGGGGGCAGAACACTGAAGCTTTCTTT
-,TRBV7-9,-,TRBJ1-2,CASSLGDPYVGGGYTF,TGTGCCAGCAGCTTAGGTGACCCTTACGTGGGAGGAGGCTACACCTTC
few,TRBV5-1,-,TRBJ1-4,CASSSEGTRANEKLFF,TGCGCCAGCAGCTCCGAGGGGACGAGGGCTAATGAAAAACTGTTTTTT
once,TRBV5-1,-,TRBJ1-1,CASSLKGSGTEAFF,TGCGCCAGCAGCTTGAAAGGGAGTGGCACTGAAGCTTTCTTT
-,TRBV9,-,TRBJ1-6,CASSVVGVNNSPLHF,TGTGCCAGCAGCGTAGTCGGGGTGAATAATTCACCCCTCCACTTT
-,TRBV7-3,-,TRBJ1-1,CASSPTGADTEAFF,TGTGCCAGCAGCCCCACCGGCGCGGACACTGAAGCTTTCTTT
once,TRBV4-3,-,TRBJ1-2,CASSQAGGGYGYTF,TGCGCCAGCAGCCAAGCTGGGGGCGGCTATGGCTACACCTTC
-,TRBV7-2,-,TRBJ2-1,CASSFERREQFF,TGTGCCAGCAGCTTCGAGCGGCGTGAGCAGTTCTTC
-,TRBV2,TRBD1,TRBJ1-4,CASSEQGATNEKLFF,TGTGCCAGCAGCGAACAGGGGGCAACTAATGAAAAACTGTTTTTT
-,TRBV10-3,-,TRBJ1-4,CAICKEGSEKLFF,TGTGCCATCTGTAAGGAGGGCTCGGAAAAACTGTTTTTT
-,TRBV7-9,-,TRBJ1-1,CASSLDRNTEAFF,TGTGCCAGCAGCTTGGACAGAAACACTGAAGCTTTCTTT
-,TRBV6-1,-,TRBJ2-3,CASSDRRPADTQYF,TGTGCCAGCAGTGACAGGAGACCCGCAGATACGCAGTATTTT
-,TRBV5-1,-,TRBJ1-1,CASSSRVYTEAFF,TGCGCCAGCAGTTCCAGGGTGTACACTGAAGCTTTCTTT
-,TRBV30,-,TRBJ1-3,CAWSEGAGNTIYF,TGTGCCTGGAGTGAGGGGGCTGGAAACACCATATATTTT
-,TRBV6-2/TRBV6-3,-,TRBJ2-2,CASSYPEAGENTGELFF,TGTGCCAGCAGTTACCCGGAGGCGGGTGAGAACACCGGGGAGCTGTTTTTT
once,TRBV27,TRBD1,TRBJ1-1,CASSIRGPSTEAFF,TGTGCCAGCAGTATCAGGGGGCCGAGCACTGAAGCTTTCTTT
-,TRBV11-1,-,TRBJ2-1,CASSLGGSSYNEQFF,TGTGCCAGCAGCTTAGGGGGCAGCTCCTACAATGAGCAGTTCTTC
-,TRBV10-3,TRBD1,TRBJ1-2,CAISESRTGDDGYTF,TGTGCCATCAGTGAGTCGAGGACAGGTGATGATGGCTACACCTTC
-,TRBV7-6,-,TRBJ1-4,CASSPDRRTNEKLFF,TGTGCCAGCAGCCCCGACCGAAGGACTAATGAAAAACTGTTTTTT
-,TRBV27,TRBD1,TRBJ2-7,CASSPGTGPSYEQYF,TGTGCCAGCAGCCCCGGGACAGGTCCCTCCTACGAGCAGTACTTC
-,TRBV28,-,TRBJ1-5,CASGHGGGGQPQHF,TGTGCCAGCGGACATGGGGGGGGAGGTCAGCCCCAGCATTTT
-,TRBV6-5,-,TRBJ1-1,CASSFVMGNTEAFF,TGTGCCAGCAGCTTCGTAATGGGGAACACTGAAGCTTTCTTT
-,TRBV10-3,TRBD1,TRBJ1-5,CAIRAGQYNQPQHF,TGTGCCATCAGAGCGGGACAGTACAATCAGCCCCAGCATTTT
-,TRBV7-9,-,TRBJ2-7,CASSYGDSNSYEQYF,TGTGCCAGCAGCTACGGGGACTCCAACTCCTACGAGCAGTACTTC
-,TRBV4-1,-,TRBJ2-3,CASSLLPSVTSTDTQYF,TGCGCCAGCAGCCTACTTCCTAGCGTTACTAGCACAGATACGCAGTATTTT
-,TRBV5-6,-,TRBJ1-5,CASSLNGANQPQHF,TGTGCCAGCAGCTTAAACGGAGCCAATCAGCCCCAGCATTTT
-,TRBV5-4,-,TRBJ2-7,CASSLSGGDNYEQYF,TGTGCCAGCAGCTTGTCCGGGGGCGACAACTACGAGCAGTACTTC